This TCR beta chain is drawn from a study of blood T cell repertoires in COVID-19. The CDR3 is 17 residues long. Germline V gene sequence: CDR1 LGHNA, CDR2 YSLEER. Trimming left V 0 bases short and J 0 bases short, with 12 bases between. Symptom resolution, clearance, or two negative PCRs marked the recovered donors of Cohort 3. TCRdb's table, derived via immunoSEQ multiplex PCR, lists solely in-frame clones and lacks some. The sample carries around 130,000 clones, about 83% recorded once. The V and J genes are TRBV4-3 and TRBJ1-3; the D gene is possibly TRBD1 (5 bases). Sequencing was done on a sample of PBMCs or T cells enriched from blood (not recorded which). This clonotype was obtained from a woman between 25 and 40 years old who had recovered from COVID-19. Here the CDR3 reads CASSQDFGGDSGNTIYF. Here the CDR3 DNA reads TGCGCCAGCAGCCAAGACTTTGGGGGGGACTCTGGAAACACCATATATTTT.